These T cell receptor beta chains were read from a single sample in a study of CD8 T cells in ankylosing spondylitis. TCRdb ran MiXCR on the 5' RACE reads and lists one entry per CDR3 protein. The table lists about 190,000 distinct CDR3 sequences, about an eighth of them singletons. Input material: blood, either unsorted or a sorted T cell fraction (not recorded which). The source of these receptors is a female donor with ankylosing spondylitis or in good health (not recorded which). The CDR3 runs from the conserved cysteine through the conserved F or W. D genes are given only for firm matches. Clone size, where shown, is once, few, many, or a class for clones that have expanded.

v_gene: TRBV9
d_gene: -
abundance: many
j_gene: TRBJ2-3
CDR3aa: CASSVAGSGLAPQRQYF
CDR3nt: TGTGCCAGCAGCGTAGCTGGGTCGGGGTTGGCGCCCCAAAGGCAGTATTTT

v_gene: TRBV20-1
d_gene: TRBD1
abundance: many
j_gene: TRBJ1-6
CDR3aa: CSADRQGASPLHF
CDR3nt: TGCAGTGCCGATCGGCAGGGGGCATCACCCCTCCACTTT

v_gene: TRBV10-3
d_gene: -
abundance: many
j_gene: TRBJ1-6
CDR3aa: CAIRGPISPLHF
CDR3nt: TGTGCCATCAGGGGGCCAATCTCACCCCTCCACTTT

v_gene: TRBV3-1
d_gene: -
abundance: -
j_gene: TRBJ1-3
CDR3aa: CASSPRTGSGNTIYF
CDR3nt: TGTGCCAGCAGCCCACGGACGGGCTCTGGAAACACCATATATTTT

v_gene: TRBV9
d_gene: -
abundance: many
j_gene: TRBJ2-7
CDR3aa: CASSLEDSRTGEQYF
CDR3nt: TGTGCCAGCAGCCTAGAGGACTCTCGCACGGGTGAGCAGTACTTC

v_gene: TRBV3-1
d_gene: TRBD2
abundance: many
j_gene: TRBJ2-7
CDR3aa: CASSQDLNSGTYEQYF
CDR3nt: TGTGCCAGCAGCCAAGATCTGAATAGCGGGACCTACGAGCAGTACTTC

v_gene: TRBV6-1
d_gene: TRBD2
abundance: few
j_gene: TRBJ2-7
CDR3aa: CASNFAGGIYEQYF
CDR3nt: TGTGCCAGCAACTTCGCGGGAGGGATCTACGAGCAGTACTTC

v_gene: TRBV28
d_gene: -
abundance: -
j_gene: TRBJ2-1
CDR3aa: CASAGSYNEQFF
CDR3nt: TGTGCCAGCGCGGGCTCCTACAATGAGCAGTTCTTC

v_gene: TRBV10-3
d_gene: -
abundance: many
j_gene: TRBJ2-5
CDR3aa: CAIKGGQETQYF
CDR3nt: TGTGCCATCAAGGGGGGCCAAGAGACCCAGTACTTC

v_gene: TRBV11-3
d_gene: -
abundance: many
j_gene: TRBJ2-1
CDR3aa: CASSFSDTLNEQFF
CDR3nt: TGTGCCAGCAGCTTCTCGGACACCCTCAATGAGCAGTTCTTC

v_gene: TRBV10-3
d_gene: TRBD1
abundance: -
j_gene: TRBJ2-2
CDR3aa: CAISRDSNTGELFF
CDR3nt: TGTGCCATCAGCCGGGACAGCAACACCGGGGAGCTGTTTTTT

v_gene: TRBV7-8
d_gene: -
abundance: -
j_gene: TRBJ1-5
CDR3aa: CASSLGRTVSNQPQHF
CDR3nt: TGTGCCAGCAGCTTAGGGAGGACAGTTAGCAATCAGCCCCAGCATTTT

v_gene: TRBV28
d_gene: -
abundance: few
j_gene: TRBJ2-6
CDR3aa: CASSPVLGHLSGANVLTF
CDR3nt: TGTGCCAGCAGTCCTGTTCTGGGACACCTCTCTGGGGCCAACGTCCTGACTTTC

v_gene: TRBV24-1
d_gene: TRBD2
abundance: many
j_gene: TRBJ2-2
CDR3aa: CATSDFGGWREKPNTGELFF
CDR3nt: TGTGCCACCAGTGATTTTGGAGGTTGGCGGGAGAAACCGAACACCGGGGAGCTGTTTTTT

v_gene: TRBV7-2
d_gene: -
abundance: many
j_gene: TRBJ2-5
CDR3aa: CASSLGGGETQYF
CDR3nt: TGTGCCAGCAGCTTAGGGGGAGGAGAGACCCAGTACTTC

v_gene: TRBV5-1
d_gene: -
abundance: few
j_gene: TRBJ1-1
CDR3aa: CASRDQILMNTEAFF
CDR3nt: TGCGCCAGCAGGGATCAGATACTTATGAACACTGAAGCTTTCTTT

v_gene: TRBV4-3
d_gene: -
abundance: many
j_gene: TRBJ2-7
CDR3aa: CASSHTHRGGNEQYF
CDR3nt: TGCGCCAGCAGCCATACTCACAGGGGAGGCAACGAGCAGTACTTC

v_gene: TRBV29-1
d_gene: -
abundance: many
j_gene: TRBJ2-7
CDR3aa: CSVWVWRARESSTYEQYF
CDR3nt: TGCAGCGTTTGGGTTTGGAGGGCGCGCGAATCTAGCACATACGAGCAGTACTTC

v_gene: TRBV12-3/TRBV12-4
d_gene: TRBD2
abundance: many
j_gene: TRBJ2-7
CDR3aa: CASSRGTSGSYEQYF
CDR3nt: TGTGCCAGCAGTCGCGGGACTAGCGGTTCCTACGAGCAGTACTTC

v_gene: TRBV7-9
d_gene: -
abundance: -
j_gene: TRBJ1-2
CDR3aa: CASSASRGANYGYTF
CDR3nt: TGTGCCAGCAGCGCCAGCAGGGGAGCTAACTATGGCTACACCTTC

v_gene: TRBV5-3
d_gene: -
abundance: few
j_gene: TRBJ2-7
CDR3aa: CARSLDPRTYEQYF
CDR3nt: TGTGCCAGAAGCTTGGACCCCAGAACCTACGAGCAGTACTTC

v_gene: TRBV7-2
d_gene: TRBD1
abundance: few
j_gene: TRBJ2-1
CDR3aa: CASSLAGTGGDEQFF
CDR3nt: TGTGCCAGCAGCTTAGCGGGGACAGGGGGCGATGAGCAGTTCTTC

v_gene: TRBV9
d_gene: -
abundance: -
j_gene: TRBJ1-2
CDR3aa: CASSAGPSANYGYTF
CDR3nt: TGTGCCAGCAGCGCAGGGCCATCAGCTAACTATGGCTACACCTTC

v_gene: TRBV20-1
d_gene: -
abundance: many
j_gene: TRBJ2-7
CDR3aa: CSARRGFPYEQYF
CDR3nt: TGCAGTGCTAGAAGGGGGTTCCCCTACGAGCAGTACTTC

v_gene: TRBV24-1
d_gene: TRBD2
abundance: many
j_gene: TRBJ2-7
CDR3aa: CATSDGSSGSHEQYF
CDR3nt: TGTGCCACCAGTGATGGGTCTAGCGGGAGCCACGAGCAGTACTTC

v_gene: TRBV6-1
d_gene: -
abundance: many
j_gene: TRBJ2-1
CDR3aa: CASKRPARNEQFF
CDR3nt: TGTGCCAGCAAGAGGCCGGCCCGCAATGAGCAGTTCTTC

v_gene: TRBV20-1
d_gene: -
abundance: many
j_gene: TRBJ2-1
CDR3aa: CSARDFRVAYNEQFF
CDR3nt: TGCAGTGCTAGAGATTTCAGGGTCGCGTACAATGAGCAGTTCTTC

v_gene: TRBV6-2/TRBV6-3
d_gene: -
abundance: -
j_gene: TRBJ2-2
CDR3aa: CASTEGFTGELFF
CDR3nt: TGTGCCAGCACAGAAGGGTTCACCGGGGAGCTGTTTTTT

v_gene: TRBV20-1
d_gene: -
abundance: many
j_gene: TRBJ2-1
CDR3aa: CSARDGSRDNEQFF
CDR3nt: TGCAGTGCTAGAGACGGATCTCGGGACAATGAGCAGTTCTTC

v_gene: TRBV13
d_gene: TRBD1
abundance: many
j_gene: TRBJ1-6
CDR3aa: CASSLNPRQGASSPLHF
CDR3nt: TGTGCCAGCAGCTTAAACCCCCGACAGGGGGCCAGTTCACCCCTCCACTTT

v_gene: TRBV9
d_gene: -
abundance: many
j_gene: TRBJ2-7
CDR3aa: CASSSQTEGYEQYF
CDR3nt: TGTGCCAGCAGCTCCCAGACAGAAGGCTACGAGCAGTACTTC

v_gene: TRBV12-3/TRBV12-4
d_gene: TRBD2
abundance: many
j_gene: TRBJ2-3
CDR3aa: CASSLAGGGTDTQYF
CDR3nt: TGTGCCAGCAGCTTGGCGGGGGGAGGCACAGATACGCAGTATTTT

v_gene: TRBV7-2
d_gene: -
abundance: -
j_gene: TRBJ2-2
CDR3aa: CASSLVGGGAGELFF
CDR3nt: TGTGCCAGCAGCTTAGTTGGGGGGGGCGCCGGGGAGCTGTTTTTT

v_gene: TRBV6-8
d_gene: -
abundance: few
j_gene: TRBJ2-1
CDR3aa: CAQKHEQFF
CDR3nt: TGTGCCCAAAAACATGAGCAGTTCTTC

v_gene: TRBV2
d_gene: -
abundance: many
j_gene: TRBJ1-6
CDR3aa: CASSPENSPLHF
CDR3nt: TGTGCCAGCAGTCCGGAAAATTCACCCCTCCACTTT

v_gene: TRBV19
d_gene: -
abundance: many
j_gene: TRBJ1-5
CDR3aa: CASSSPGTRQPQHF
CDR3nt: TGTGCCAGTAGTAGTCCCGGGACACGGCAGCCCCAGCATTTT

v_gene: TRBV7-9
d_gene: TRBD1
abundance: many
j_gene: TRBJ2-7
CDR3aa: CASSPPGQGNHEQYF
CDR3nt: TGTGCCAGCAGCCCCCCGGGACAGGGAAACCACGAGCAGTACTTC

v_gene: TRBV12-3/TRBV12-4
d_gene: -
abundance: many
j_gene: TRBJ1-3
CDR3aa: CASSLYRDSGNTIYF
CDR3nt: TGTGCCAGCAGTCTCTACAGGGACTCTGGAAACACCATATATTTT

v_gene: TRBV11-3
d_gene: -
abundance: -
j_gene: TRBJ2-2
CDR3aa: CASSLVLAGGELFF
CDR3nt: TGTGCCAGCAGCTTAGTTTTGGCCGGGGGGGAGCTGTTTTTT

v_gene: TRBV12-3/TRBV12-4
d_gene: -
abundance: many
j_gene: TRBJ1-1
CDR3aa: CASSFQGSTEAFF
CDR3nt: TGTGCCAGCAGTTTCCAGGGTTCCACTGAAGCTTTCTTT

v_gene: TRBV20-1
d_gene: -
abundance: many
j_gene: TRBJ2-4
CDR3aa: CSARRSGARDIQYF
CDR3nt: TGCAGTGCCAGGAGATCCGGCGCACGGGACATTCAGTACTTC

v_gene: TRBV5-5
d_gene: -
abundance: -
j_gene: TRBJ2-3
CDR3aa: CASSSRHNTDTQYF
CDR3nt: TGTGCCAGCAGCTCTCGACATAACACAGATACGCAGTATTTT

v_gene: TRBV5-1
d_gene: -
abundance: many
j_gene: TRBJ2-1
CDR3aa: CASSQGSKSFDEQFF
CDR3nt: TGCGCCAGCAGCCAGGGATCTAAGAGCTTCGATGAGCAGTTCTTC

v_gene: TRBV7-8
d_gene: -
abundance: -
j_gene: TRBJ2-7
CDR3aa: CASSPRDGYEQYF
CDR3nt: TGTGCCAGCAGCCCCAGGGATGGGTACGAGCAGTACTTC